This T cell receptor beta chain was found in a study of molecular identifiers for immune sequencing clone quantification. Findings and limits, study-wide: For highly expanded clones, sizes could be underestimated when identical TCR molecules share a barcode. The share of molecules held by clones above 20 RNA copies was over 98% in effector cells and under 1% in naive cells.

The authors gated naive CD8 T cells as CD8+CD4-CCR7+CD45RA+ for sorting. The V gene lost 3 bases and the J gene lost 7 bases, with 10 bases spanning the gap. This CDR3 has 13 residues. From germline, CDR1 is LNHDA and CDR2 SQIVND (reference sequence). This clonotype appeared many times. The antigen is unknown. TCRdb reanalysed the PCR reads using MiXCR and keeps one entry per CDR3 protein. The profile covers about 89,000 distinct CDR3 sequences, with over 15% appearing a single time and around 0.88% taken by the ten largest. Sequencing used naive CD8+ T cells from blood, with Jurkat cell RNA spiked in. Indicated subset: FACS-sorted CD8+CD4-CCR7+CD45RA+ naive T cells. The chain recombines TRBV19 with TRBJ2-1, with D perhaps assigned TRBD1 or TRBD2 (5 bases each). This receptor was identified in a human donor in good health. Some libraries in this study had Jurkat cell RNA spiked in. In DNA form, the CDR3 reads TGTGCCAGTAGTATTGGGACCACGAATGAGCAGTTCTTC. Protein product: CASSIGTTNEQFF.